This T cell receptor (beta chain) was sequenced during a study of T cell responses to AZD1222 COVID-19 vaccine. The V end lost 1 base, the J end lost 9 bases, and 19 bases lay between the germline ends. There are 16 residues in the CDR3. From germline, CDR1 is SGHTA and CDR2 FQGNSA. Repertoires were generated with immunoSEQ multiplex PCR, while TCRdb's copy carries only in-frame clones and drops some. The sample records over 100,000 clones, approximately 86% being singletons. Notes on this clone: The antigen is undetermined.

General study points: Females made up more of the donors, who were largely white British, and clonal diversity may have come out too low. None of the repertoires were sampled until the peak T cell response had passed. Unmutated regions of variants are reportedly targeted by nearly half of spike-specific TCRs. Following two doses of AZD1222, Spike-specific TCR breadth and depth rose.

The receptor's source is an adult in good health. The sequencing here drew on peripheral blood, taken on day 0 of MenACWY control vaccination. V and J are TRBV7-2 and TRBJ1-5; D is unresolved. CDR3 nucleotide sequence: TGTGCCAGCAGCTTAGGCGGGTCGGGCGCCATGGGGCCCCAGCATTTT. Translating it yields CASSLGGSGAMGPQHF.